This T cell receptor beta chain was retrieved from a study of T-cell memory formation after mild COVID-19. Findings of the study overall: SARS-CoV-2 specificity of second-wave clones peaking day 37 was unconfirmed.

This clonotype has only a few counts. Antigen: not known. TCRdb reprocessed the 5' RACE reads via MiXCR and lists one record per CDR3 protein. The sample includes approximately 230,000 distinct CDR3 sequences, roughly 15% of them seen just once. The CDR3 spans 15 residues. Germline V CDR1 and CDR2: SGHRS, YFSETQ. Trimming left V 4 bases short and J 5 bases short, with 16 bases between. Material for sequencing was PBMCs or a T cell subset sorted from them (not recorded which). The clonotype originates from a man between 18 and 29 years old who had mild COVID-19 (a few samples of this study predate the infection). Cell type and time point are not known. The rearrangement links TRBV5-1 to TRBJ2-1; a weak D match, TRBD1 (5 bases). The CDR3 DNA sequence: TGCGCCAGCAGCCCCATGGACAAGGTGAACAATGAGCAGTTCTTC. Translation gives CASSPMDKVNNEQFF.